These T cell receptor beta chains were read from a single sample in a study of shared clonotypes between healthy human individuals. Assay: immunoSEQ multiplex PCR; the TCRdb copy retains only in-frame clones and omits some. The data hold about 2.4 million clones, with around nine tenths observed a single time. The sample was naive CD4+ T cells sorted from blood. The receptors originated from a man between 18 and 29 years old in good health. Both conserved end residues are part of each CDR3. Fields, in order: V gene, D gene, J gene, clone size, CDR3 protein, CDR3 DNA. A D gene is named only where the DNA matches it firmly. The size of a clone is reported for some rows only, either as once, few or many, or as a class for expanded clones.

V: TRBV12-5
D: TRBD2
J: TRBJ2-3
size: -
CDR3: CASGFTGTSGRARRDTQYF
DNA: TGTGCTAGTGGTTTTACGGGGACTAGCGGGAGGGCCCGGAGAGATACGCAGTATTTT

V: TRBV6-6
D: TRBD1
J: TRBJ2-7
size: -
CDR3: CASSGDRGRLVYEQYF
DNA: TGTGCCAGCAGTGGGGACAGGGGGCGTCTTGTCTACGAGCAGTACTTC

V: TRBV15
D: TRBD1
J: TRBJ1-5
size: few
CDR3: CATQRTGGNQPQHF
DNA: TGTGCCACTCAGAGGACAGGGGGCAATCAGCCCCAGCATTTT

V: TRBV9
D: TRBD2
J: TRBJ2-2
size: -
CDR3: CASSVGSWTRSGELFF
DNA: TGTGCCAGCAGCGTAGGGTCTTGGACTAGATCCGGGGAGCTGTTTTTT

V: TRBV7-3
D: -
J: TRBJ2-2
size: -
CDR3: CASSPKSTGELFF
DNA: TGTGCCAGCAGCCCAAAGAGCACCGGGGAGCTGTTTTTT

V: TRBV7-2
D: -
J: TRBJ2-7
size: -
CDR3: CASRATGFEQYF
DNA: TGTGCCAGCAGGGCAACAGGTTTCGAGCAGTACTTC

V: TRBV5-4
D: -
J: TRBJ2-1
size: -
CDR3: CASSSPGEDNEQFF
DNA: TGTGCCAGCAGCTCGCCGGGAGAAGACAATGAGCAGTTCTTC

V: TRBV6-5
D: TRBD1
J: TRBJ2-5
size: -
CDR3: CASRKDRAEETQYF
DNA: TGTGCCAGCAGGAAGGACAGGGCGGAAGAGACCCAGTACTTC

V: TRBV19
D: TRBD2
J: TRBJ2-7
size: -
CDR3: CASSQRRGRAANEQYF
DNA: TGTGCCAGTAGTCAACGACGGGGGAGGGCTGCCAACGAGCAGTACTTC

V: TRBV5-1
D: TRBD1
J: TRBJ2-7
size: -
CDR3: CASSLAGTGSYEQYF
DNA: TGCGCCAGCAGCTTGGCCGGGACAGGGTCTTACGAGCAGTACTTC

V: TRBV10-3
D: TRBD1
J: TRBJ1-1
size: -
CDR3: CAISESKLGTGEAFF
DNA: TGTGCCATCAGTGAGTCAAAGTTAGGGACAGGTGAAGCTTTCTTT

V: TRBV4-1
D: TRBD1
J: TRBJ1-6
size: -
CDR3: CASSPHGGGGRGNSPLHF
DNA: TGCGCCAGCAGCCCCCATGGGGGAGGGGGCAGAGGAAATTCACCCCTCCACTTT

V: TRBV5-1
D: -
J: TRBJ1-5
size: -
CDR3: CASSLRELGSNQPQHF
DNA: TGCGCCAGCAGCTTAAGGGAGTTGGGTAGCAATCAGCCCCAGCATTTT

V: TRBV7-9
D: -
J: TRBJ1-4
size: -
CDR3: CASSAQGITEKLFF
DNA: TGTGCCAGCAGCGCGCAGGGGATAACGGAAAAACTGTTTTTT

V: TRBV5-4
D: TRBD1
J: TRBJ2-7
size: -
CDR3: CASSTGQTSPYEQYF
DNA: TGTGCCAGCAGCACGGGACAGACTTCTCCCTACGAGCAGTACTTC

V: TRBV6-6
D: -
J: TRBJ1-2
size: -
CDR3: CASSSQGYTF
DNA: TGTGCCAGCAGTTCTCAAGGCTACACCTTC

V: TRBV4-2
D: TRBD2
J: TRBJ2-3
size: -
CDR3: CASSQETSGGRTDTQYF
DNA: TGTGCCAGCAGCCAAGAAACTAGCGGGGGGAGAACAGATACGCAGTATTTT

V: TRBV6-1
D: -
J: TRBJ1-2
size: -
CDR3: CASSEGSYGYTF
DNA: TGTGCCAGCAGTGAGGGGAGCTATGGCTACACCTTC

V: TRBV13
D: TRBD1
J: TRBJ2-5
size: -
CDR3: CASSSRQGRETQYF
DNA: TGTGCCAGCAGCTCTCGACAGGGAAGGGAGACCCAGTACTTC

V: TRBV10-2
D: TRBD2
J: TRBJ2-3
size: -
CDR3: CASRVAGSTDTQYF
DNA: TGCGCCAGCAGGGTAGCGGGTAGCACAGATACGCAGTATTTT

V: TRBV5-1
D: -
J: TRBJ2-3
size: -
CDR3: CASRIGGTSTDTQYF
DNA: TGCGCCAGCAGAATTGGAGGCACTAGCACAGATACGCAGTATTTT

V: TRBV5-1
D: -
J: TRBJ1-4
size: -
CDR3: CASHLGSSGEKLFF
DNA: TGCGCCAGCCACCTGGGTTCTTCGGGGGAAAAACTGTTTTTT

V: TRBV6-5
D: -
J: TRBJ1-3
size: -
CDR3: CASSRESGNTIYF
DNA: TGTGCCAGCAGTCGGGAGTCTGGAAACACCATATATTTT

V: TRBV18
D: -
J: TRBJ2-7
size: -
CDR3: CASSQAIGYEQYF
DNA: TGTGCCAGCTCACAAGCGATTGGCTACGAGCAGTACTTC

V: TRBV30
D: -
J: TRBJ2-7
size: -
CDR3: CAWGERSHEQYF
DNA: TGTGCCTGGGGTGAACGGAGCCACGAGCAGTACTTC

V: TRBV5-1
D: -
J: TRBJ1-2
size: -
CDR3: CASSQGNYGYTF
DNA: TGCGCCAGCAGCCAAGGGAACTATGGCTACACCTTC

V: TRBV5-1
D: -
J: TRBJ2-6
size: -
CDR3: CASSLVGSGANVLTF
DNA: TGCGCCAGCAGCTTGGTGGGTTCGGGGGCCAACGTCCTGACTTTC

V: TRBV11-2
D: TRBD1
J: TRBJ1-1
size: -
CDR3: CASSLTGTGGEEAFF
DNA: TGTGCCAGCAGCTTGACGGGGACAGGGGGCGAGGAAGCTTTCTTT

V: TRBV7-9
D: -
J: TRBJ1-4
size: -
CDR3: CASSSDRPNEKLFF
DNA: TGTGCCAGCAGCTCCGACAGGCCTAATGAAAAACTGTTTTTT

V: TRBV5-1
D: -
J: TRBJ1-3
size: -
CDR3: CASSPGTSGNTIYF
DNA: TGCGCCAGCAGCCCCGGGACAAGTGGAAACACCATATATTTT

V: TRBV19
D: -
J: TRBJ1-5
size: -
CDR3: CASSIVSGNQPQHF
DNA: TGTGCCAGTAGTATAGTCTCGGGGAATCAGCCCCAGCATTTT

V: TRBV5-1
D: TRBD1
J: TRBJ2-5
size: -
CDR3: CASSLGDREPQETQYF
DNA: TGCGCCAGCAGCTTGGGGGACAGGGAGCCCCAAGAGACCCAGTACTTC

V: TRBV4-1
D: TRBD2
J: TRBJ2-2
size: -
CDR3: CASSPLVGLVSTGELFF
DNA: TGCGCCAGCAGCCCCCTCGTGGGACTAGTAAGCACCGGGGAGCTGTTTTTT

V: TRBV11-3
D: -
J: TRBJ2-2
size: -
CDR3: CASSFGNTGELFF
DNA: TGTGCCAGCAGCTTTGGGAACACCGGGGAGCTGTTTTTT

V: TRBV18
D: -
J: TRBJ1-4
size: once
CDR3: CASSDGHATNEKLFF
DNA: TGTGCCAGCTCGGATGGACACGCAACTAATGAAAAACTGTTTTTT

V: TRBV11-2
D: TRBD1
J: TRBJ1-5
size: once
CDR3: CASSLEGTANQPQHF
DNA: TGTGCCAGCAGCTTAGAAGGGACAGCCAATCAGCCCCAGCATTTT

V: TRBV6-5
D: TRBD1
J: TRBJ2-3
size: -
CDR3: CASSYRQGTTDTQYF
DNA: TGTGCCAGCAGTTACAGACAGGGTACCACAGATACGCAGTATTTT

V: TRBV6-5
D: -
J: TRBJ1-5
size: -
CDR3: CASRRLGSNQPQHF
DNA: TGTGCCAGCCGTAGGTTAGGGAGCAATCAGCCCCAGCATTTT

V: TRBV5-1
D: TRBD1
J: TRBJ1-1
size: -
CDR3: CASSTDRGQGNTEAFF
DNA: TGCGCCAGCAGCACAGACAGGGGGCAAGGTAACACTGAAGCTTTCTTT

V: TRBV6-5
D: -
J: TRBJ2-7
size: once
CDR3: CASSYSRGGYEQYF
DNA: TGTGCCAGCAGTTACTCGAGGGGCGGGTACGAGCAGTACTTC

V: TRBV6-1
D: TRBD2
J: TRBJ2-3
size: -
CDR3: CASSLLAVVGQYF
DNA: TGTGCCAGCAGTTTACTAGCGGTTGTAGGGCAGTATTTT

V: TRBV11-2
D: -
J: TRBJ2-7
size: -
CDR3: CASSSRRGLAYEQYF
DNA: TGTGCCAGCAGCTCCCGGCGGGGACTGGCTTACGAGCAGTACTTC

V: TRBV19
D: -
J: TRBJ1-2
size: -
CDR3: CASSIDHGRLGYTF
DNA: TGTGCCAGTAGTATAGACCACGGGCGTTTGGGCTACACCTTC

V: TRBV14
D: -
J: TRBJ2-3
size: -
CDR3: CASSQARLHREFTDTQYF
DNA: TGTGCCAGCAGCCAAGCCCGTCTCCACAGGGAATTCACAGATACGCAGTATTTT